This T cell receptor beta chain emerged from a study of vaccination and CD4 T cells after COVID-19 (dated 2022 in TCRdb). With respect to the entire study: Convalescent patients had a positive SARS-CoV-2 result on nasal swab PCR, and of these patients, about ten had mild disease and one had severe disease. Six males and four females were included in the convalescent cohort, with two Hispanic individuals, seven Caucasians, two Asians and one multiracial person represented. Participants received two doses of either the Pfizer-BioNTech BNT162b2 vaccine (n=8) or the Moderna mRNA-1273 vaccine (n=2). Post-COVID blood samples were collected from convalescent patients a median of approximately 100 days after diagnosis, with a range of about 30 to 161 days. Post-vaccine blood samples were collected a median of about 66 days after the second vaccine dose, ranging from roughly 13 to 250 days. The cultures were stimulated with overlapping spike peptide pools from SARS-CoV-2 and from the common cold coronaviruses HCoV-NL63, HCoV-OC43 and HCoV-229E. As controls, cultures received a CEFX viral epitope pool (the positive control), an HIV-1 Nef peptide pool (the negative control), or no peptide at all. In roughly 10 COVID-19 convalescent patients and a few infection-naive healthy vaccine recipients, the spike-specific CD4+ TCR repertoire before mRNA vaccination was compared with the repertoire after mRNA vaccination. Paper-wide results and their limitations: The study included relatively few convalescent patients and did not analyze early timepoints after natural infection. In convalescent patients, a median 86.3% of post-vaccine SARS-CoV-2-reactive clones were detected only after vaccination, suggesting vaccine-specific priming. The median count of SARS-CoV-2-reactive clonotypes went up from around 23 after infection to about 41 after vaccination, although the change was not significant. Nearly all vaccine-specific clones in convalescent patients (304 of 307) were mono-reactive for SARS-CoV-2 spike rather than cross-reactive with common cold coronaviruses.

Worth noting for this clonotype: Its recognized antigen is unknown. Per-base quality was not reported, and no clone a single base away is much larger than it.

Library creation used PCR. DNA from cultured CD4+ T cells was subjected to TCR sequencing with the Oncomine TCR Beta short-read assay at the Johns Hopkins FTIC core. The QIAamp micro DNA kit was used to extract genomic DNA from the cultured CD4+ T cells. The Oncomine TCR Beta libraries from cultured CD4+ T cells were pooled using unique dual indexes and then sequenced on an Illumina iSeq 100. Concerning the study's data processing: Non-productive sequences were removed, and CDR3s not starting with C, not ending with F or W, or shorter than 7 amino acids were discarded. The MANAFEST web application was used to identify antigen-specific clonotypes by comparing peptide-stimulated wells against reference wells and other culture wells. An FDR below 0.05, an odds ratio above 5, and a productive frequency above 0.1% in at least two of three replicate wells were required for clones to be considered positive. Cross-reactive clonotypes were defined as significantly expanded in both SARS-CoV-2 spike wells and at least one common cold coronavirus spike condition. CDR3 homology was assessed with Levenshtein distances (stringdist) and unrooted phylogenetic trees (ape) in R version 3.6.1. TCRdb reran the public reads through fastp at Q25 and MiXCR, keeping productive beta chains. Entries that share a CDR3 protein sequence are merged under the most common genes and DNA. The V and J calls shown here were made by TCRdb, not taken from the authors' results. This sample comprises around 7,100 distinct CDR3 sequences, approximately 73% of them detected only once. The top ten constitute 16% of the sample.

From the germline V gene, CDR1 is SGHTA and CDR2 is FQGNSA. The CDR3 measures 14 amino acids from cysteine to phenylalanine. CDR3 DNA only is kept here, 42 bases in frame from base 1. The germline V end is reduced by 4 bases and the J end by 6 bases; junction bases left unmatched: 8. The label giving this sample's treatment or condition can be read as: roughly ten-day PBMC culture with coronavirus spike peptide pools or control peptides (ViraFEST assay). The ViraFEST assay, used in the study, expanded antigen-specific T cells with peptide pools and then identified the expanded clonotypes through TCR sequencing. The positive SARS-CoV-2 PCR tests of the convalescent patients were dated from March to December 2020, before the Alpha, Beta and Delta variants emerged in the United States. Each well held 1.5 million to 2.5 million PBMCs cultured with approximately 9.2 ug/ml peptide pools in IMDM containing around 5% human AB serum and roughly 9.3 IU/ml IL-2. On days 3 and 7, half of the culture medium was replaced with fresh IL-2-containing medium. After 10 to 11 days of culture, CD4+ T cells were isolated by negative selection with the EasySep CD4+ T cell isolation kit. Ficoll-Paque Plus gradient centrifugation was used to isolate PBMCs from whole blood, and the isolated PBMCs were then either used fresh or cryopreserved at -140C. In general, triplicate wells were set up for every culture condition.

The TCR originated in a human donor who had recovered from COVID-19. Sequencing was performed on CD4+ T cells from blood, cultured in vitro. The chain uses TRBV7-2 and TRBJ1-2, with 7 bases in between that match TRBD1. Here is the DNA: TGTGCCAGCAGCTCACAGGGGAGGGGAAATGGCTACACCTTC. Translated, this is CASSSQGRGNGYTF.